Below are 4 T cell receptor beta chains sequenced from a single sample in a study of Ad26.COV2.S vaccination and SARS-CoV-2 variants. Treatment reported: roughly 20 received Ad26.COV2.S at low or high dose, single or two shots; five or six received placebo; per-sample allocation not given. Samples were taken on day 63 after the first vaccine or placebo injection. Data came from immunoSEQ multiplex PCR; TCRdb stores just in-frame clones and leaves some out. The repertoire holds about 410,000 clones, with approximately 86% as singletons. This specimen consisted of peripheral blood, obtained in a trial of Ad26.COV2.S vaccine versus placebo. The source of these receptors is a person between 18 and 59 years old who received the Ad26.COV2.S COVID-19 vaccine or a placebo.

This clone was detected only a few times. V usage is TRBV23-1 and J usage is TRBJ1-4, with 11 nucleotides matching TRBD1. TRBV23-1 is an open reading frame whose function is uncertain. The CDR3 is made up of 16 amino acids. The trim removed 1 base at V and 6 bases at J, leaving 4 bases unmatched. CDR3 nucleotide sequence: TGCGCCAGCAGTCAATTGGGACAGGGGGTGGATGAAAAACTGTTTTTT. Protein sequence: CASSQLGQGVDEKLFF.

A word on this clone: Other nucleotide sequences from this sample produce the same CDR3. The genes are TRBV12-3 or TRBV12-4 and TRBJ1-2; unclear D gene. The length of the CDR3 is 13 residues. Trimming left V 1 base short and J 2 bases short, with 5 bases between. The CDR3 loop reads CASSLGRNYGYTF. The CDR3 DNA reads TGTGCCAGCAGTTTAGGGAGGAACTATGGCTACACCTTC.

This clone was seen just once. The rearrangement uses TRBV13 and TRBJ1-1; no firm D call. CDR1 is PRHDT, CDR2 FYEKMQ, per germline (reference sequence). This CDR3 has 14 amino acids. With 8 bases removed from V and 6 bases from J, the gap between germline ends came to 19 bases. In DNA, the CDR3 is TGTGCCAGCGATGGCGGACGCCCGATTGCTGAAGCTTTCTTT. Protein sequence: CASDGGRPIAEAFF.

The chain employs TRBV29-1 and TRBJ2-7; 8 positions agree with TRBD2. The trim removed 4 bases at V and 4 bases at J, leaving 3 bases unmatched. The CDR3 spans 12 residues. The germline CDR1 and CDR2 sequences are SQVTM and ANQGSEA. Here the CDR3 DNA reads TGCAGCGTTGTTAGCGGGGTTTACGAGCAGTACTTC. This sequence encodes CSVVSGVYEQYF.